These T cell receptor beta chains were read from a single sample in a study of T cell responses to AZD1222 COVID-19 vaccine. TCRdb's table, derived via immunoSEQ multiplex PCR, lists solely in-frame clones and lacks some. The table includes 100,000 to 150,000 clones, about nine tenths detected once. The sample consisted of peripheral blood, taken on day 0 of AZD1222 vaccination. Receptors were obtained from an adult in good health. Each CDR3 is given with its conserved first and last residue. Fields, in order: J gene, clone size, D gene, V gene, CDR3 DNA, CDR3 protein. D genes are given only for firm matches. Size is stated for part of the rows, as once, few or many counts, or as a class when the clone is expanded.

j_call: TRBJ1-1
clone_size: few
d_call: NA
v_call: TRBV28
cdr3_nt: TGTGCCAGCAACCCGCGGGGGCAAATGAACACTGAAGCTTTCTTT
cdr3_aa: CASNPRGQMNTEAFF

j_call: TRBJ2-2
clone_size: once
d_call: NA
v_call: TRBV7-6
cdr3_nt: TGTGCCAGCAGCTCAGCCCGGACACCCTTGACCGGGGAGCTGTTTTTT
cdr3_aa: CASSSARTPLTGELFF

j_call: TRBJ2-1
clone_size: NA
d_call: NA
v_call: TRBV19
cdr3_nt: TGTGCCAGTAGTAGGGGCCGGGCCAATGAGCAGTTCTTC
cdr3_aa: CASSRGRANEQFF

j_call: TRBJ1-3
clone_size: once
d_call: NA
v_call: TRBV15
cdr3_nt: TGTGCCACCAGCAGAGCGACTGAAGGGAACACCATATATTTT
cdr3_aa: CATSRATEGNTIYF

j_call: TRBJ1-2
clone_size: NA
d_call: TRBD1
v_call: TRBV15
cdr3_nt: TGTGCCACCAGCAGGGGGGACAGGGGCAACTATGGCTACACCTTC
cdr3_aa: CATSRGDRGNYGYTF

j_call: TRBJ2-3
clone_size: NA
d_call: NA
v_call: TRBV7-9
cdr3_nt: TGTGCCAGCAGCCAAGAGCGACCCTCAGATACGCAGTATTTT
cdr3_aa: CASSQERPSDTQYF

j_call: TRBJ2-3
clone_size: NA
d_call: TRBD1
v_call: TRBV3-1/TRBV3-2
cdr3_nt: TGTGCCAGCAGCCGAGAGACAGGGGCTAGCACAGATACGCAGTATTTT
cdr3_aa: CASSRETGASTDTQYF

j_call: TRBJ2-7
clone_size: NA
d_call: NA
v_call: TRBV24-1
cdr3_nt: TGTGCCACCAGTGATGAAGGAATCGAGCAGTACTTC
cdr3_aa: CATSDEGIEQYF

j_call: TRBJ1-2
clone_size: NA
d_call: NA
v_call: TRBV12-3/TRBV12-4
cdr3_nt: TGTGCCAGCAGACCAAGGGGCGTCTATGGCTACACCTTC
cdr3_aa: CASRPRGVYGYTF

j_call: TRBJ2-1
clone_size: NA
d_call: NA
v_call: TRBV3-1/TRBV3-2
cdr3_nt: TGTGCCAGCAGCCATAGGGACACCTACAATGAGCAGTTCTTC
cdr3_aa: CASSHRDTYNEQFF

j_call: TRBJ1-5
clone_size: NA
d_call: NA
v_call: TRBV27
cdr3_nt: TGTGCCAGCAGTTGGGCTATGCCTTACAATCAGCCCCAGCATTTT
cdr3_aa: CASSWAMPYNQPQHF

j_call: TRBJ2-3
clone_size: NA
d_call: TRBD2
v_call: TRBV6-4
cdr3_nt: TGTGCCAGCAGTGACTCGATGGGACTAGCGGGGGGACCCCTTACGCAGTATTTT
cdr3_aa: CASSDSMGLAGGPLTQYF

j_call: TRBJ2-2
clone_size: NA
d_call: TRBD1
v_call: TRBV11-3
cdr3_nt: TGTGCCAGTAATTCAGGGGGCTCGAACACCGGGGAGCTGTTTTTT
cdr3_aa: CASNSGGSNTGELFF

j_call: TRBJ2-1
clone_size: NA
d_call: NA
v_call: TRBV6-5
cdr3_nt: TGTGCCAGCAGTTACGGGGGAGGCCACAATGAGCAGTTCTTC
cdr3_aa: CASSYGGGHNEQFF

j_call: TRBJ2-3
clone_size: NA
d_call: TRBD2
v_call: TRBV5-1
cdr3_nt: TGCGCCAGCAGCCAGATGACTAGCGGGAGAAGCACAGATACGCAGTATTTT
cdr3_aa: CASSQMTSGRSTDTQYF

j_call: TRBJ1-6
clone_size: NA
d_call: NA
v_call: TRBV4-3
cdr3_nt: TGCGCCAGCAGCCAAAGTTGGGGGGGGGCTAGTTCACCCCTCCACTTT
cdr3_aa: CASSQSWGGASSPLHF

j_call: TRBJ2-5
clone_size: NA
d_call: TRBD1
v_call: TRBV11-1
cdr3_nt: TGTGCCAGCAGGACAGGGTTCGCTCTGTACTTC
cdr3_aa: CASRTGFALYF

j_call: TRBJ1-2
clone_size: NA
d_call: TRBD1
v_call: TRBV6-2/TRBV6-3
cdr3_nt: TGTGCCAGCAGTTACGGGACAGGGGTTAACTATGGCTACACCTTC
cdr3_aa: CASSYGTGVNYGYTF

j_call: TRBJ2-5
clone_size: once
d_call: TRBD1
v_call: TRBV29-1
cdr3_nt: TGCAGCGTTGAAGGGACAGGGGGCGAGGAGACCCAGTACTTC
cdr3_aa: CSVEGTGGEETQYF

j_call: TRBJ2-1
clone_size: NA
d_call: NA
v_call: TRBV7-3
cdr3_nt: TGTGCCAGCAGCTTAGTTCGCAACAATGAGCAGTTCTTC
cdr3_aa: CASSLVRNNEQFF

j_call: TRBJ2-5
clone_size: NA
d_call: NA
v_call: TRBV28
cdr3_nt: TGTGCCAGCAGTTTATGGGTCTACGGACCCCCTTACCCACAAGAGACCCAGTACTTC
cdr3_aa: CASSLWVYGPPYPQETQYF

j_call: TRBJ1-5
clone_size: NA
d_call: NA
v_call: TRBV24-1
cdr3_nt: TGTGCCTTCCGTCGGCGTAGGCGGGATAGCAATCAGCCCCAGCATTTT
cdr3_aa: CAFRRRRRDSNQPQHF

j_call: TRBJ2-5
clone_size: NA
d_call: NA
v_call: TRBV18
cdr3_nt: TGTGCCAGCTCACCGCGAGAGGGGGGAGTTCAAGAGACCCAGTACTTC
cdr3_aa: CASSPREGGVQETQYF

j_call: TRBJ2-3
clone_size: NA
d_call: NA
v_call: TRBV5-1
cdr3_nt: TGCGCCAGCAGCTTGGGGACTTTGGGGTTTGGAACAGATACGCAGTATTTT
cdr3_aa: CASSLGTLGFGTDTQYF

j_call: TRBJ1-5
clone_size: NA
d_call: NA
v_call: TRBV4-3
cdr3_nt: TGCGCCAGCAGCCAAGCGCCGAATGGGGGTCAGCCCCAGCATTTT
cdr3_aa: CASSQAPNGGQPQHF

j_call: TRBJ2-1
clone_size: NA
d_call: TRBD2
v_call: TRBV5-1
cdr3_nt: TGCGCCAGCAGCTTGGAAGCGGGGGGGCTTAATGAGCAGTTCTTC
cdr3_aa: CASSLEAGGLNEQFF

j_call: TRBJ1-6
clone_size: NA
d_call: NA
v_call: TRBV6-5
cdr3_nt: TGTGCCAGCAGTTACTCGAAAGCCGGCAATTCACCCCTCCACTTT
cdr3_aa: CASSYSKAGNSPLHF

j_call: TRBJ2-2
clone_size: NA
d_call: NA
v_call: TRBV4-2
cdr3_nt: TGTGCCAGCAGCCAAGACTTGACGGCCACCGGGGAGCTGTTTTTT
cdr3_aa: CASSQDLTATGELFF

j_call: TRBJ1-4
clone_size: NA
d_call: NA
v_call: TRBV2
cdr3_nt: TGTGCCAGCATGGGGGGGAACAAACTGTTTTTT
cdr3_aa: CASMGGNKLFF

j_call: TRBJ2-1
clone_size: NA
d_call: TRBD2
v_call: TRBV11-3
cdr3_nt: TGTGCCAGCAGCTTAGGTCTAGCGGGGGTTGGAAATGAGCAGTTCTTC
cdr3_aa: CASSLGLAGVGNEQFF

j_call: TRBJ1-1
clone_size: NA
d_call: NA
v_call: TRBV27
cdr3_nt: TGTGCCAGCAGTTTATACCGGACGAACACTGAAGCTTTCTTT
cdr3_aa: CASSLYRTNTEAFF

j_call: TRBJ1-1
clone_size: NA
d_call: NA
v_call: TRBV28
cdr3_nt: TGTGCCAGCCGAAAGATGGGGGGTGACACTGAAGCTTTCTTT
cdr3_aa: CASRKMGGDTEAFF

j_call: TRBJ1-1
clone_size: NA
d_call: TRBD1
v_call: TRBV4-1
cdr3_nt: TGCGCCAGCAGCCAAGATTGGCCCCAGGGGGTGTTGGCTTTCTTT
cdr3_aa: CASSQDWPQGVLAFF

j_call: TRBJ1-2
clone_size: NA
d_call: TRBD1
v_call: TRBV7-9
cdr3_nt: TGTGCCAGCAGACTCCAGGGGGCCCGCTTCACTGGCTACACCTTC
cdr3_aa: CASRLQGARFTGYTF

j_call: TRBJ2-5
clone_size: NA
d_call: NA
v_call: TRBV10-1
cdr3_nt: TGCGCCAGCCAACTTCAGGGAGGAGAGACCCAGTACTTC
cdr3_aa: CASQLQGGETQYF